Presented here are 15 T cell receptor beta chains from one specimen sequenced in a study of T cell repertoires in cytomegalovirus infection. TCRdb processed the reads anew with MiXCR; each CDR3 protein has one entry. The sample carries roughly 120,000 distinct CDR3 sequences, about 32% recorded once. Their recognized antigens are unknown. The sample was CD8+ T cells from cultured PBMCs, taken from culture after CMV antigen stimulation. These receptors originate from a human donor in good health (CMV status not recorded). Some clones in this sample may be carry-over from other donors' samples.

The chain has TRBV29-1 and TRBJ2-5; the match to TRBD1 covers 9 bases. This CDR3 region has 14 residues. After removal of 0 bases from V and 3 bases from J, the junction contained 2 bases not matched to a gene. Germline assignment: CDR1 SQVTM and CDR2 ANQGSEA. CDR3 bases: TGCAGCGTTGAAGAACGGGACAGGGAAGAGACCCAGTACTTC. Its translation is CSVEERDREETQYF.

The rearrangement links TRBV23-1 to TRBJ2-1, with 9 bases lining up with TRBD1. TRBV23-1 is known as an ORF, though its function is uncertain. CDR3 size: 17 residues. The ends lost 4 bases at V and 6 bases at J; junction bases unmatched: 13. The CDR3 loop reads CASSPPSRDRDINEQFF. The CDR3 bases are TGCGCCAGCAGTCCCCCTAGTCGGGACAGGGATATCAATGAGCAGTTCTTC.

This clonotype has ten or more counts. V is TRBV7-2 and J is TRBJ1-3; the D is unclear. Germline loops: CDR1 SGHTA, CDR2 FQGNSA. Deletions cut 2 bases from V and 0 bases from J, with 14 bases between. The length of the CDR3 is 17 residues. CDR3 in DNA: TGTGCCAGCAGCTTACGGGCCGGGTCCTTCTCTGGAAACACCATATATTTT. It codes for CASSLRAGSFSGNTIYF.

Concerning this clonotype: The junction shows a germline mismatch at one end, possibly a read error. J is TRBJ1-1 and V is TRBV7-6, with D maybe TRBD1 (5 bases). Germline lookup yields CDR1 SGHVS and CDR2 FNYEAQ. The CDR3 has 12 amino acids. CDR3 amino acids: CVSSRIDQGAFF. The CDR3 DNA reads as TGTGTCAGCAGCCGTATCGACCAGGGAGCTTTCTTT.

This clonotype is judged medium-sized. V and J are TRBV7-9 and TRBJ1-4; D is possibly TRBD1 (6 bases). With 4 bases removed from V and 5 bases from J, the gap between germline ends came to 20 bases. The CDR3 runs 17 residues. CDR1 is SEHNR and CDR2 is FQNEAQ in the germline V gene (reference sequence). The CDR3 DNA reads as TGTGCCAGCAGCTCAACCCGCCCTACAGGGAACAATGAAAAACTGTTTTTT. Translating gives CASSSTRPTGNNEKLFF.

This clonotype was seen ten or more times. This sequence joins TRBV27 and TRBJ1-1, with D perhaps TRBD1 (6 bases). Germline assignment: CDR1 MNHEY and CDR2 SMNVEV (reference sequence). The CDR3 consists of 14 residues. V shed 4 bases and J shed 0 bases, with 9 bases lying between them. DNA of the CDR3: TGTGCCAGCAGTTCCCAGGGGATGAACACTGAAGCTTTCTTT. Amino acids: CASSSQGMNTEAFF.

V gene TRBV15 combines with J gene TRBJ1-3; D gene ambiguous. From germline, CDR1 is LNHNV and CDR2 YYDKDF (reference sequence). The ends were cut back, 0 bases at V and 0 bases at J, with 9 bases in the middle. The CDR3 loop spans 16 amino acids. The CDR3 reads CATSRDPSFSGNTIYF. The CDR3 DNA reads as TGTGCCACCAGCAGAGATCCTAGTTTCTCTGGAAACACCATATATTTT. The variable domain in full, completed from reference TRBV15 and TRBJ1-3, reads DAMVIQNPRYQVTQFGKPVTLSCSQTLNHNVMYWYQQKSSQAPKLLFHYYDKDFNNEADTPDNFQSRRPNTSFCFLDIRSPGLGDTAMYLCATSRDPSFSGNTIYFGEGSWLTVV.

The genes are TRBV28 and TRBJ2-5; weak D call: TRBD1 (6 bases). V lost 5 bases and J lost 3, with 19 bases in between. Germline V gives CDR1 MDHEN, CDR2 SYDVKM. The CDR3 contains 16 residues. CDR3 nucleotides: TGTGCCAGCAGTCTAGAATCCTTGGGGGCCGAAGAGACCCAGTACTTC. It translates to CASSLESLGAEETQYF. Full variable domain (outside the CDR3, taken from reference TRBV28 and TRBJ2-5): DVKVTQSSRYLVKRTGEKVFLECVQDMDHENMFWYRQDPGLGLRLIYFSYDVKMKEKGDIPEGYSVSREKKERFSLILESASTNQTSMYLCASSLESLGAEETQYFGPGTRLLVL.

This clonotype was seen at least ten times. The chain is built from TRBV7-8 and TRBJ2-2; 7 nucleotides align to TRBD1. Germline assignment: CDR1 SGHVS and CDR2 FQNEAQ. J was trimmed by 5 bases and V by 5 bases; bases with no gene match: 8. The CDR3 covers 15 residues. The CDR3 DNA is TGTGCCAGCAGCCAAGGGACAGCGGAGACCGGGGAGCTGTTTTTT. It translates to CASSQGTAETGELFF.

The chain employs TRBV6-5 and TRBJ1-1; no definite D call. Germline V gives CDR1 MNHEY, CDR2 SVGAGI. The CDR3 consists of 13 residues. V was trimmed by 5 bases and J by 3 bases, leaving 10 bases between them. Here the CDR3 DNA reads TGTGCCAGCAGTAATCGACGAGACACTGAAGCTTTCTTT. Protein product: CASSNRRDTEAFF.

Only a few counts were recorded for this clonotype. V usage is TRBV4-1 and J usage is TRBJ1-4, with 8 bases fitting TRBD1. The J segment lost 6 bases and the V segment lost 0 bases, leaving 6 bases of the junction unmatched. Looked up from germline, CDR1 is MGHRA and CDR2 is YSYEKL. The CDR3 covers 16 residues. CDR3 sequence: CASSQDWTGRDEKLFF. CDR3 nucleotide sequence: TGCGCCAGCAGCCAAGATTGGACAGGGAGGGATGAAAAACTGTTTTTT.

V and J are TRBV7-2 and TRBJ2-2, with no clear D. The CDR3 totals 13 residues. The germline V and J ends were trimmed by 2 bases and 7 bases, with 8 bases remaining between them. Germline V gene sequence: CDR1 SGHTA, CDR2 FQGNSA. The CDR3 loop is CASSLWDDGELFF. Written as DNA, the CDR3 is TGTGCCAGCAGCTTATGGGATGACGGGGAGCTGTTTTTT.

In this sample, this clonotype turned up once. The chain joins TRBV12-5 to TRBJ2-2; perhaps TRBD1 as D (6 bases). V shed 3 bases and J shed 5 bases, with 16 bases lying between them. Germline V lookup: CDR1 LGHNT, CDR2 FRNRAP. The CDR3 runs 16 residues. CDR3 protein: CASGFTADRKTGELFF. DNA of the CDR3: TGTGCTAGTGGTTTTACCGCCGACAGGAAAACCGGGGAGCTGTTTTTT. Together with reference TRBV12-5 and TRBJ2-2, the CDR3 gives the full variable domain: DARVTQTPRHKVTEMGQEVTMRCQPILGHNTVFWYRQTMMQGLELLAYFRNRAPLDDSGMPKDRFSAEMPDATLATLKIQPSEPRDSAVYFCASGFTADRKTGELFFGEGSRLTVL.

The chain couples TRBV27 to TRBJ1-5, with TRBD1 matching over 7 bases. Germline V gene data show CDR1 as MNHEY and CDR2 as SMNVEV (reference sequence). The CDR3 runs to 14 residues. With V trimmed by 3 bases and J by 4 bases, 3 bases remained unmatched. The DNA of the CDR3 is TGTGCCAGCAGTTTGGAGGGGGCGAATCAGCCCCAGCATTTT. This sequence encodes CASSLEGANQPQHF.

This sequence joins TRBV2 and TRBJ2-5, with 9 bases identical to TRBD2. Losses at the gene ends were 6 bases for V and 1 base for J; bases not matched to a gene: 12. The CDR3 is made up of 17 amino acids. Germline V gene lookup returns CDR1 SNHLY and CDR2 FYNNEI. Here the CDR3 reads CASSDPSTSGSQETQYF. For the CDR3, the DNA is TGTGCCAGCAGCGACCCGTCGACTAGCGGAAGCCAAGAGACCCAGTACTTC. Together with reference TRBV2 and TRBJ2-5, the CDR3 gives the full variable domain: EPEVTQTPSHQVTQMGQEVILRCVPISNHLYFYWYRQILGQKVEFLVSFYNNEISEKSEIFDDQFSVERPDGSNFTLKIRSTKLEDSAMYFCASSDPSTSGSQETQYFGPGTRLLVL.